This T cell receptor beta chain was sequenced in a study of blood T cell repertoires in COVID-19. Across the whole study: Samples representing acute and convalescent COVID-19 were sourced from the United States, Italy and Spain. The analysed material was cDNA or gDNA that came from T cells, B-cell-depleted T cells, or PBMCs.

The CDR3 runs 15 residues. The V segment lost 1 base and the J segment 2 bases; nucleotides outside the gene matches: 2. Per the germline V gene, CDR1 is SGDLS and CDR2 is YYNGEE. How the authors handled the data: Cell counts per sample came from amplifying reference gene primers. This table comes from immunoSEQ multiplex PCR, and its TCRdb copy is limited to in-frame clones, with some not included. V, J and clone size were drawn from that table, and D and trimming were deduced from the DNA. Altogether roughly 140,000 clones are present, about 80% being singletons, with the ten largest covering roughly 8.6%.

The origin of this receptor is a woman at least 80 years old in a cohort sampled during active or convalescent COVID-19. The J gene is TRBJ2-7, the V gene TRBV9; TRBD2 aligns across 11 bases. The sequenced sample was peripheral blood. The DNA of the CDR3 is TGTGCCAGCAGCGTAACTAGCGGGGGAACCTACGAGCAGTACTTC. It is translated as CASSVTSGGTYEQYF.